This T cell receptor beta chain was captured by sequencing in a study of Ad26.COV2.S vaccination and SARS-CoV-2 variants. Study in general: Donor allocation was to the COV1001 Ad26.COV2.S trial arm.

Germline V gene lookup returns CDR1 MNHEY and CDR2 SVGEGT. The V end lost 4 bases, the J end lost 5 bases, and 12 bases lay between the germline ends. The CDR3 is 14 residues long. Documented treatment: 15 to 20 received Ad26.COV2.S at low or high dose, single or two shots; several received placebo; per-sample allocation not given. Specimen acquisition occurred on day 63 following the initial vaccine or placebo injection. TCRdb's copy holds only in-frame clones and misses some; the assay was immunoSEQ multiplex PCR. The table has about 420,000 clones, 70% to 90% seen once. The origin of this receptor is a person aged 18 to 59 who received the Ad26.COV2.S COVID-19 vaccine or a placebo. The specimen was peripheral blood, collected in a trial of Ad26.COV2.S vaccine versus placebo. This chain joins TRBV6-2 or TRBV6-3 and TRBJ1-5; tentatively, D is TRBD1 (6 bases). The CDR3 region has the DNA TGTGCCAGCAGTTGGGGGCAGGGACATCAGCCCCAGCATTTT. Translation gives CASSWGQGHQPQHF.